A single sample is the source of the 24 T cell receptor beta chains below, sequenced in a study of T cells in Graves' hyperthyroidism and ophthalmopathy. The CDR3 regions of TCR beta were amplified from RNA transcripts. Primed by the HTBI set, a first-round RT-PCR was run on the TCR CDR3. TCRdb re-analysed the multiplex PCR reads in MiXCR, keeping a single row per CDR3 protein. The data hold some 320,000 distinct CDR3 sequences, with about 13% observed a single time. Sequenced material: blood. The receptors here all came from a woman aged 40 to 50 with Graves' ophthalmopathy.

This clonotype showed up many times. The rearrangement joins TRBV24-1 to TRBJ2-7; the D gene is possibly TRBD1 (6 bases). V dropped 4 bases and J dropped 3 bases, with 18 bases sitting between them. The CDR3 is made up of 16 amino acids. Germline V gene lookup returns CDR1 KGHDR and CDR2 SFDVKD. The CDR3 DNA follows: TGTGCCACCAGTGACCAGAGACAGGTCCATGACTACGAGCAGTACTTC. As protein: CATSDQRQVHDYEQYF.

Only a few counts were recorded for this clonotype. Given the absence of the conserved phenylalanine or tryptophan at the CDR3 end, a read error is likely. J is TRBJ2-5 and V is TRBV7-9; 7 nucleotides match TRBD1. Germline trimming cut 5 bases from V and 1 base from J; bases unmatched to any gene: 4. Germline loops: CDR1 SEHNR, CDR2 FQNEAQ (reference sequence). The CDR3 spans 14 residues. The DNA of the CDR3 is TGTGCCAGCAGCCTGGACAGGTTCCAAGAGACCCAGTACTCC. Translated: CASSLDRFQETQYS.

To note about this clonotype: A read error may explain this, as a much larger clone is one base away. The chain couples TRBV12-3 or TRBV12-4 to TRBJ1-2, with TRBD1 as a possible D gene (5 bases). This CDR3 has 13 residues. The CDR3 here is CASSFGGSYGHTF. The CDR3 DNA reads as TGTGCCAGCAGTTTTGGGGGATCCTATGGCCACACCTTC.

The V call is TRBV5-4, the J call TRBJ2-1, with 11 positions matching TRBD2. J was trimmed by 4 bases and V by 4 bases; bases with no gene match: 4. Germline CDR1 is SGHNT and CDR2 is YYREEE (reference sequence). The CDR3 is 15 residues long. CDR3 residues: CASSRGTSGYNEQFF. The CDR3 DNA reads as TGTGCCAGCAGCCGGGGGACTAGCGGATACAATGAGCAGTTCTTC.

This clonotype was counted ten times or more. The gene calls are TRBV10-2 and TRBJ2-1; 12 bases agree with TRBD1. CDR1 is WSHSY and CDR2 is SAAADI in the germline V gene. The ends lost 7 bases at V and 9 bases at J; junction bases unmatched: 7. This CDR3 is built from 14 residues. The CDR3 is CASIRGQGAFEQFF. The CDR3 DNA is TGCGCCAGCATCCGGGGACAGGGGGCATTTGAGCAGTTCTTC.

This clonotype was detected many times. The chain combines TRBV7-9 with TRBJ2-7; 7 nucleotides align to TRBD2. The J segment lost 6 bases and the V segment lost 1 base, leaving 9 bases of the junction unmatched. Germline CDR1 and CDR2: SEHNR and FQNEAQ (reference sequence). This CDR3 has 15 residues. The DNA of the CDR3 is TGTGCCAGCAGCTTAGTCGGCGGGAGAGCCTCCGAGCAGTACTTC. The encoded protein is CASSLVGGRASEQYF.

This clonotype was recorded at least ten times. J is TRBJ2-3 and V is TRBV30; D is undetermined. The V end lost 5 bases, the J end lost 8 bases, and 14 bases lay between the germline ends. CDR3 length: 12 amino acids. Germline CDR1 GTSNPN, CDR2 SVGIG (reference sequence). The CDR3 region is CAWSGSPTTQYF. DNA of the CDR3: TGTGCCTGGTCTGGCAGCCCGACTACGCAGTATTTT.

In this sample, this clonotype turned up many times. J is TRBJ2-2 and V is TRBV11-2; no definite D call. With 2 bases removed from V and 2 bases from J, the gap between germline ends came to 9 bases. Germline CDR1 reads SGHAT; CDR2 reads FQNNGV. CDR3 size: 15 residues. This chain's CDR3 is CASSLFHSNTGELFF. The CDR3 region has the DNA TGTGCCAGCAGCTTATTCCACAGTAACACCGGGGAGCTGTTTTTT. The complete variable domain, with remaining parts taken from reference TRBV11-2 and TRBJ2-2, reads EAGVAQSPRYKIIEKRQSVAFWCNPISGHATLYWYQQILGQGPKLLIQFQNNGVVDDSQLPKDRFSAERLKGVDSTLKIQPAKLEDSAVYLCASSLFHSNTGELFFGEGSRLTVL.

This clonotype was observed many times. This chain connects TRBV7-9 to TRBJ2-7, with 9 bases fitting TRBD1. This CDR3 has 13 amino acids. CDR1 SEHNR and CDR2 FQNEAQ come from the germline V gene (reference sequence). Trimming cost V 6 bases and J 7 bases; bases outside gene matches: 7. CDR3 amino acids: CASRSQGAREQYF. DNA of the CDR3: TGTGCCAGCAGATCACAGGGGGCTAGGGAGCAGTACTTC.

This clonotype was observed many times. The rearrangement joins TRBV28 to TRBJ2-7; perhaps TRBD1 as D (6 bases). Germline CDR1 MDHEN, CDR2 SYDVKM. The CDR3 totals 15 residues. The V end was cut by 3 bases, the J end by 2 bases, with 14 bases between. The CDR3 DNA sequence: TGTGCCAGCAGTTTCGAGCCCGGACAGACCTACGAGCAGTACTTC. Its protein is CASSFEPGQTYEQYF.

Many counts were recorded for this clonotype. This chain connects TRBV3-1 to TRBJ1-1, with D possibly TRBD1 on 6 matching bases. The V gene lost 0 bases and the J gene lost 4 bases, with 15 bases spanning the gap. The CDR3 is 16 amino acids. Per germline, CDR1 LGHDT and CDR2 YNNKEL (reference sequence). CDR3 in amino acids: CASSQDIQGRFTEAFF. The CDR3 DNA is TGTGCCAGCAGCCAAGACATACAGGGTCGTTTCACTGAAGCTTTCTTT. The variable domain in full, completed from reference TRBV3-1 and TRBJ1-1, reads DTAVSQTPKYLVTQMGNDKSIKCEQNLGHDTMYWYKQDSKKFLKIMFSYNNKELIINETVPNRFSPKSPDKAHLNLHINSLELGDSAVYFCASSQDIQGRFTEAFFGQGTRLTVV.

This clonotype was found a few times. This sequence joins TRBV20-1 and TRBJ1-6; 8 bases align to TRBD1. From germline, CDR1 is DFQATT and CDR2 SNEGSKA (reference sequence). Trimming cost V 0 bases and J 7 bases; bases outside gene matches: 5. This CDR3 has 15 residues. CDR3: CSARDAGGKNSPLHF. CDR3 coding DNA: TGCAGTGCTAGAGATGCAGGGGGCAAGAATTCACCCCTCCACTTT.

This clonotype was observed a handful of times. One junction end does not reproduce the germline sequence, and a read error may be involved. The chain links TRBV29-1 to TRBJ1-4; 10 bases match TRBD1. Germline values: CDR1 SQVTM, CDR2 ANQGSEA. The CDR3 length is 15 residues. This CDR3 is CSAIGTGVWNEKLFF. The DNA of the CDR3 is TGCAGCGCCATTGGGACAGGGGTTTGGAATGAAAAGCTGTTTTTT. The whole variable domain, remainder taken from reference TRBV29-1 and TRBJ1-4, is SAVISQKPSRDICQRGTSLTIQCQVDSQVTMMFWYRQQPGQSLTLIATANQGSEATYESGFVIDKFPISRPNLTFSTLTVSNMSPEDSSIYLCSAIGTGVWNEKLFFGSGTQLSVL.

The gene calls are TRBV28 and TRBJ2-7, with 8 bases lining up with TRBD1. The CDR3 is 15 amino acids. Germline V gene data show CDR1 as MDHEN and CDR2 as SYDVKM. Trimming removed 6 bases from V and 0 bases from J; junction bases left unmatched: 7. In nucleotides, the CDR3 is TGTGCCAGCAGCCGGGGACAGGCCCGCTCCTACGAGCAGTACTTC. Its protein product is CASSRGQARSYEQYF.

The genes are TRBV5-6 and TRBJ2-3, with 8 bases lining up with TRBD2. Unmatched junction bases numbered 7, after V lost 1 base and J lost 0 bases. Germline CDR1 SGHDT, CDR2 YYEEEE. The CDR3 spans 17 residues. The CDR3 loop is CASSLWSGGYSTDTQYF. The CDR3 coding sequence is TGTGCCAGCAGCTTGTGGAGCGGGGGCTATAGCACAGATACGCAGTATTTT.

This clonotype was seen a few times. V gene TRBV6-2 or TRBV6-3 combines with J gene TRBJ1-4; D call uncertain. CDR3 length equals 14 residues. The V and J ends lost 6 bases and 8 bases respectively, with 16 bases between them. CDR1 is MNHEY and CDR2 is SVGEGT in the germline V gene. This CDR3 reads CASSRTYPGEKLFF. For the CDR3, the DNA is TGTGCCAGCAGCCGTACATACCCGGGAGAAAAACTGTTTTTT.

This clonotype was recorded a few times. The rearrangement joins TRBV7-9 to TRBJ1-2; 8 bases fit TRBD1. CDR3 length equals 15 residues. The trim removed 3 bases at V and 6 bases at J, leaving 9 bases unmatched. From germline, CDR1 is SEHNR and CDR2 FQNEAQ (reference sequence). CDR3 residues: CASSFQSDRGDGYTF. CDR3 coding DNA: TGTGCCAGCAGCTTCCAATCCGACAGGGGAGATGGCTACACCTTC.

There are a few counts of this clonotype. The chain links TRBV29-1 to TRBJ2-6; D might be TRBD2 (5 bases). The CDR3 is 17 residues long. Per germline, CDR1 SQVTM and CDR2 ANQGSEA. The germline V and J ends were trimmed by 0 bases and 2 bases, with 14 bases remaining between them. The CDR3 region is CSVEDGRGSAGANVLTF. The CDR3 DNA follows: TGCAGCGTTGAAGATGGTCGCGGGTCGGCTGGGGCCAACGTCCTGACTTTC.

The rearrangement uses TRBV7-9 and TRBJ2-7; possible D gene TRBD1, 6 bases. The CDR3 spans 12 residues. Trimming took 6 bases from V and 6 from J, leaving 12 bases between them. Germline CDR1 is SEHNR and CDR2 is FQNEAQ (reference sequence). The DNA for the CDR3 is TGTGCCAGCAGGGACAGCCTTTTCGAGCAGTACTTC. This gives the protein CASRDSLFEQYF.

The chain employs TRBV3-1 and TRBJ1-6, with D hard to call. Germline CDR1 reads LGHDT; CDR2 reads YNNKEL (reference sequence). The CDR3 loop spans 17 amino acids. Trimming left V 6 bases short and J 1 base short, with 16 bases between. CDR3 region: CASRQTAHESYNSPLHF. In DNA, the CDR3 is TGTGCCAGCAGGCAAACAGCGCATGAGTCCTATAATTCACCCCTCCACTTT.

This clonotype has a count of ten or more. V is TRBV12-3 or TRBV12-4 and J is TRBJ1-1; a weak D match, TRBD1 (5 bases). V lost 5 bases to trimming and J lost 8 bases, with 12 bases between them. The CDR3 consists of 12 residues. This chain's CDR3 is CASSQRQLEAFF. For the CDR3, the DNA is TGTGCCAGCAGTCAACGACAGTTAGAAGCTTTCTTT.

This clonotype appeared many times. V usage is TRBV20-1 and J usage is TRBJ2-1, with unresolved D. Between the trimmed V and J ends, which lost 0 bases and 6 bases, there was a span of 12 bases. The length of the CDR3 is 14 residues. The V gene's germline CDR1 is DFQATT and CDR2 SNEGSKA (reference sequence). CDR3 nucleotide sequence: TGCAGTGCTAGAGAACGCACAACGGGCAATGAGCAGTTCTTC. As protein: CSARERTTGNEQFF.

This clonotype came up many times. V and J are TRBV12-3 or TRBV12-4 and TRBJ2-7, with D perhaps matching TRBD1 or TRBD2 (5 bases each). The CDR3 is 15 residues long. Deletions cut 6 bases from V and 7 bases from J, with 22 bases between. The CDR3 region has the DNA TGTGCCAGCAGGGTACAAAGGGGTCAGGGCGGGGAGCAGTACTTC. This codes for CASRVQRGQGGEQYF.

The rearrangement uses TRBV6-6 and TRBJ2-6; D unclear. The CDR3 contains 15 residues. V was clipped by 1 base and J by 0 bases, with 4 bases between them. The V gene's germline CDR1 is MNHNY and CDR2 SVGAGI (reference sequence). The chain's CDR3 is CASSYLSSGANVLTF. The CDR3 DNA sequence: TGTGCCAGCAGTTACTTGAGCTCTGGGGCCAACGTCCTGACTTTC.